The 13 T cell receptor beta chains in this list originate from one sample, sequenced in a study of neoadjuvant nivolumab and ipilimumab in lung cancer. Repertoires were generated with immunoSEQ multiplex PCR, while TCRdb's copy carries only in-frame clones and drops some. The sample contains around 2,500 clones, 85% to 90% of which appear only once. Material: tumor tissue, obtained before neoadjuvant nivolumab, alone or with ipilimumab. Receptors originate from an adult with non-small cell lung cancer.

This clone was observed once. The V call is TRBV28, the J call TRBJ2-4; 8 bases fit TRBD2. V lost 7 bases, J lost 9 bases, and 17 bases stayed unmatched. The CDR3 has 16 residues. Germline lookup yields CDR1 MDHEN and CDR2 SYDVKM. Here the CDR3 DNA reads TGTGCCAGCACCTGGGTTGGGGGACTAGTAGAGGGCATTCAGTACTTC. Protein: CASTWVGGLVEGIQYF.

In its sample, this clone was seen once. The V gene is TRBV28, the J gene TRBJ1-1; no clear D gene. Deletions cut 5 bases from V and 4 bases from J, with 8 bases between. From germline, CDR1 is MDHEN and CDR2 SYDVKM. CDR3 size: 12 residues. CDR3 sequence (DNA): TGTGCCAGCAGTGGGCCCGGCACTGAAGCTTTCTTT. Its protein product is CASSGPGTEAFF.

The chain joins TRBV13 to TRBJ1-2; D unclear. Germline V CDR1 and CDR2: PRHDT, FYEKMQ (reference sequence). This CDR3 contains 12 residues. Trimming removed 1 base from V and 8 bases from J, with 8 bases in between. The CDR3 region is CASSLEADGYTF. CDR3 bases: TGTGCCAGCAGCTTAGAAGCGGACGGCTACACCTTC.

The V and J genes are TRBV5-1 and TRBJ1-6; D remains ambiguous. V was trimmed by 7 bases and J by 0 bases, leaving 14 bases between them. The germline V gene encodes CDR1 SGHRS and CDR2 YFSETQ. The CDR3 runs 16 residues. The CDR3 DNA is TGCGCCAGCTTCGAAGGTTCTAGCTCCTATAATTCACCCCTCCACTTT. It translates to CASFEGSSSYNSPLHF.

The genes are TRBV4-2 and TRBJ1-4; D remains ambiguous. The CDR3 extends over 17 amino acids. Germline V CDR1 and CDR2: LGHNA, YNFKEQ. The ends were cut back, 0 bases at V and 5 bases at J, with 16 bases in the middle. The CDR3 DNA reads TGTGCCAGCAGCCAAGACCCCGGACGGGAAAGAAATGAAAAACTGTTTTTT. Its translation is CASSQDPGRERNEKLFF.

This chain links TRBV5-4 with TRBJ2-2; D ambiguous. This CDR3 region has 15 residues. The germline V gene has CDR1 SGHNT and CDR2 YYREEE (reference sequence). V was clipped by 2 bases and J by 6 bases, with 14 bases between them. This CDR3 reads CASSLNPAGSGELFF. Here the CDR3 DNA reads TGTGCCAGCAGCTTAAATCCCGCCGGGTCCGGGGAGCTGTTTTTT.

The chain recombines TRBV29-1 with TRBJ2-1; D ambiguous. The V gene's germline CDR1 is SQVTM and CDR2 ANQGSEA. The CDR3 has 13 residues. The V end was cut by 1 base, the J end by 5 bases, with 9 bases between. The DNA for the CDR3 is TGCAGCGTTGAAGGCGGCGGCGACAATGAGCAGTTCTTC. Translating gives CSVEGGGDNEQFF.

The CDR3 bases are TGTGCCAGCAGCCAGAGTCAGGATTCCTACGAGCAGTACTTC. This gives the protein CASSQSQDSYEQYF. This rearrangement joins TRBV7-9 to TRBJ2-7; D is unclear. The CDR3 has 14 residues. The germline V gene has CDR1 SEHNR and CDR2 FQNEAQ (reference sequence). V was pared by 5 bases and J by 1 base, with 12 bases between. Full variable domain (missing parts from reference TRBV7-9 and TRBJ2-7): DTGVSQNPRHKITKRGQNVTFRCDPISEHNRLYWYRQTLGQGPEFLTYFQNEAQLEKSRLLSDRFSAERPKGSFSTLEIQRTEQGDSAMYLCASSQSQDSYEQYFGPGTRLTVT.

This chain joins TRBV20-1 and TRBJ2-5; D remains unclear. The CDR3 runs to 11 residues. V lost 6 bases, J lost 1 base, and 6 bases lay in between. Germline CDR1 and CDR2: DFQATT and SNEGSKA (reference sequence). CDR3 residues: CSAQFQETQYF. As DNA, the CDR3 is TGCAGTGCCCAGTTCCAAGAGACCCAGTACTTC.

The V gene is TRBV5-1, the J gene TRBJ2-3, with 7 nucleotides matching TRBD1. Trimming removed 0 bases from V and 2 bases from J; junction bases left unmatched: 3. This CDR3 region has 15 residues. Germline V gives CDR1 SGHRS, CDR2 YFSETQ. CDR3 in amino acids: CASSLAGQITDTQYF. The CDR3 DNA follows: TGCGCCAGCAGCTTGGCGGGACAGATCACAGATACGCAGTATTTT.

The chain employs TRBV7-8 and TRBJ1-5; tentatively, D is TRBD1 (6 bases). V was clipped by 5 bases and J by 5 bases, with 19 bases between them. This CDR3 has 16 amino acids. Germline V gene sequence: CDR1 SGHVS, CDR2 FQNEAQ. This chain's CDR3 is CASSLHPRGLDQPQHF. CDR3 DNA: TGTGCCAGCAGCCTACATCCCAGGGGCCTAGATCAGCCCCAGCATTTT.

The chain is built from TRBV29-1 and TRBJ2-7; 7 nucleotides line up with TRBD2. Germline CDR1 is SQVTM and CDR2 is ANQGSEA. After removal of 4 bases from V and 5 bases from J, the junction contained 11 bases not matched to a gene. This CDR3 has 14 amino acids. CDR3 nucleotide sequence: TGCAGCGTTGCCCCTGGCGGGAGTGCCCACGAGCAGTACTTC. As protein: CSVAPGGSAHEQYF.

The chain uses TRBV2 and TRBJ1-2; TRBD1 matches 7 bases. The germline CDR1 and CDR2 sequences are SNHLY and FYNNEI. Trimming at V came to 5 bases and at J to 2 bases, leaving 5 bases not matched to a gene. This CDR3 comprises 14 residues. The CDR3 nucleotides read TGTGCCAGCAGTCCCGGGACAGAGAACTATGGCTACACCTTC. Translation gives CASSPGTENYGYTF.